The 23 T cell receptor beta chains below come from one sample, sequenced in a study of cytomegalovirus exposure and HLA in healthy donors. In the PCR, 60 Vbeta and 13 Jbeta primers were used. This table comes from immunoSEQ multiplex PCR, and its TCRdb copy is limited to in-frame clones, with some not included. The data contain approximately 140,000 clones, approximately 73% of them singletons. The sequencing sample was made of PBMCs. The receptor set was obtained from a woman in her thirties or forties in good health and CMV-seronegative.

The chain has TRBV19 and TRBJ1-2; no firm D call. The CDR3 spans 13 residues. Trimming cost V 3 bases and J 3 bases, with 8 bases left between them. Per germline, CDR1 LNHDA and CDR2 SQIVND (reference sequence). The CDR3, as DNA: TGTGCCAGTAGTATTGTGCCGGACTATGGCTACACCTTC. Amino acids: CASSIVPDYGYTF.

This chain links TRBV7-9 with TRBJ2-2, with 10 bases fitting TRBD1. Germline CDR1 and CDR2: SEHNR and FQNEAQ (reference sequence). The CDR3 is 16 amino acids. J lost 2 bases, V lost 5 bases, and 5 bases had no gene match. The CDR3 DNA reads as TGTGCCAGCAGCCGTGACAGGGGGCGAAACACCGGGGAGCTGTTTTTT. Its protein product is CASSRDRGRNTGELFF. The full variable domain, its missing parts supplied by reference TRBV7-9 and TRBJ2-2, is DTGVSQNPRHKITKRGQNVTFRCDPISEHNRLYWYRQTLGQGPEFLTYFQNEAQLEKSRLLSDRFSAERPKGSFSTLEIQRTEQGDSAMYLCASSRDRGRNTGELFFGEGSRLTVL.

As regards this clone: A read error may produce the germline difference seen at one junction end. V gene TRBV9 combines with J gene TRBJ2-5, with D tentatively TRBD2 (5 bases). The CDR3 has 14 residues. Germline CDR1 SGDLS, CDR2 YYNGEE. The CDR3: CASSVGRSQATQYF. The CDR3 DNA sequence: TGTGCCAGCAGCGTTGGGAGAAGTCAAGCGACCCAGTACTTC.

The V and J genes are TRBV4-3 and TRBJ1-1, with TRBD1 as a possible D gene (5 bases). Per the germline V gene, CDR1 is LGHNA and CDR2 is YSLEER. CDR3 length: 15 residues. With 0 bases removed from V and 4 bases from J, the gap between germline ends came to 12 bases. The CDR3 nucleotides read TGCGCCAGCAGCCAAGATCTTGGGGGACTCACTGAAGCTTTCTTT. This encodes CASSQDLGGLTEAFF.

This clone has more than one count but fewer than ten. The chain combines TRBV6-5 with TRBJ1-1, with unresolved D. The V gene lost 11 bases and the J gene lost 4 bases, with 17 bases spanning the gap. The germline V gene encodes CDR1 MNHEY and CDR2 SVGAGI. There are 13 residues in the CDR3. CDR3 coding DNA: TGTGCCGTCGGGGAGGGAGTATTCACTGAAGCTTTCTTT. It translates to CAVGEGVFTEAFF.

This chain connects TRBV4-3 to TRBJ1-6; D remains unclear. The CDR3 consists of 14 residues. The germline V gene encodes CDR1 LGHNA and CDR2 YSLEER. Trimming removed 4 bases from V and 8 bases from J, with 12 bases in between. CDR3 DNA sequence: TGCGCCAGCAGCCCCGCCCTGGGCCATTCACCCCTCCACTTT. Translated, it gives CASSPALGHSPLHF.

The rearrangement joins TRBV27 to TRBJ2-1; a weak D match, TRBD2 (6 bases). Germline V gives CDR1 MNHEY, CDR2 SMNVEV (reference sequence). Deletions cut 5 bases from V and 4 bases from J, with 9 bases between. There are 13 residues in the CDR3. Here the CDR3 reads CASSLGTYNEQFF. In DNA form, the CDR3 reads TGTGCCAGCAGTCTCGGGACTTACAATGAGCAGTTCTTC.

This clone was detected once. The V gene is TRBV6-5, the J gene TRBJ2-3; D not certain. The CDR3 consists of 13 residues. V lost 8 bases, J lost 3 bases, and 12 bases lay in between. CDR1 MNHEY and CDR2 SVGAGI come from the germline V gene. The CDR3 nucleotides are TGTGCCAGCTCTCAAACGGAGACAGATACGCAGTATTTT. Amino acid sequence: CASSQTETDTQYF.

This rearrangement joins TRBV15 to TRBJ1-2; D unresolved. V lost 5 bases and J lost 1, with 17 bases in between. The CDR3 is made up of 16 amino acids. The germline CDR1 and CDR2 sequences are LNHNV and YYDKDF (reference sequence). Here the CDR3 DNA reads TGTGCCACCAGCTTTAAAAGACAAATCGTTAACTATGGCTACACCTTC. Translation gives CATSFKRQIVNYGYTF.

The chain recombines TRBV5-1 with TRBJ2-1, with TRBD2 matching 8 bases. Germline V gene data show CDR1 as SGHRS and CDR2 as YFSETQ. This CDR3 contains 16 residues. The V segment lost 0 bases and the J segment 5 bases; nucleotides outside the gene matches: 7. CDR3 loop: CASSLAGGDWDNEQFF. Here the CDR3 DNA reads TGCGCCAGCAGCTTGGCGGGGGGGGATTGGGACAATGAGCAGTTCTTC.

This rearrangement joins TRBV7-8 to TRBJ1-5, with 7 bases lining up with TRBD1. Germline V gives CDR1 SGHVS, CDR2 FQNEAQ. The CDR3 contains 17 residues. V lost 0 bases, J lost 4 bases, and 9 bases stayed unmatched. This chain's CDR3 is CASSLALQDRRNQPQHF. Here the CDR3 DNA reads TGTGCCAGCAGCTTAGCCCTTCAGGACAGGAGGAATCAGCCCCAGCATTTT.

The chain recombines TRBV19 with TRBJ1-5, with a tentative D call TRBD1 (6 bases). The germline gives CDR1 LNHDA, CDR2 SQIVND (reference sequence). The CDR3 extends over 15 amino acids. Trimming left V 6 bases short and J 1 base short, with 13 bases between. CDR3 DNA: TGTGCCAGTAGCCGACAGGACTTAAGCAATCAGCCCCAGCATTTT. This gives the protein CASSRQDLSNQPQHF.

This chain uses TRBV6-5 with TRBJ1-2; 8 bases agree with TRBD1. With 6 bases clipped from V and 3 bases from J, the junction kept 3 bases outside the gene matches. Germline values: CDR1 MNHEY, CDR2 SVGAGI. The CDR3 is 13 residues long. In DNA, the CDR3 is TGTGCCAGCAGCCACAGGGGGGACTATGGCTACACCTTC. Translated, it gives CASSHRGDYGYTF.

This sequence joins TRBV5-1 and TRBJ2-3; unclear D gene. The CDR3 runs 13 residues. Germline values: CDR1 SGHRS, CDR2 YFSETQ. V shed 4 bases and J shed 1 base, with 7 bases lying between them. Here the CDR3 reads CASSQGGTDTQYF. The CDR3 nucleotides read TGCGCCAGCAGCCAAGGAGGCACAGATACGCAGTATTTT.

The chain is built from TRBV9 and TRBJ2-5; 7 bases are shared with TRBD1. Germline V gene lookup returns CDR1 SGDLS and CDR2 YYNGEE. V shed 1 base, J shed 5 bases, and the junction held 5 bases outside the gene matches. The CDR3 sequence is 14 residues long. This CDR3 reads CASSVTGARETQYF. As DNA, the CDR3 is TGTGCCAGCAGCGTAACAGGGGCGAGGGAGACCCAGTACTTC.

Only a few counts were recorded for this clone. This chain uses TRBV27 with TRBJ2-3; 7 positions match TRBD1. CDR3 size: 14 residues. After removal of 7 bases from V and 6 bases from J, the junction contained 10 bases not matched to a gene. From germline, CDR1 is MNHEY and CDR2 SMNVEV (reference sequence). This CDR3 reads CASTLTGPGDTQYF. CDR3 DNA: TGTGCCAGCACTCTGACAGGGCCCGGGGATACGCAGTATTTT.

This sequence joins TRBV28 and TRBJ1-1, with D possibly being TRBD1 (5 bases). Germline V gene lookup returns CDR1 MDHEN and CDR2 SYDVKM. V lost 3 bases to trimming and J lost 4 bases, with 21 bases between them. The CDR3 runs to 17 residues. CDR3 region: CASSFTWGMMGGTEAFF. In nucleotides, the CDR3 is TGTGCCAGCAGTTTTACATGGGGGATGATGGGGGGCACTGAAGCTTTCTTT.

The rearrangement uses TRBV2 and TRBJ1-6, with TRBD1 matching 7 bases. The germline gives CDR1 SNHLY, CDR2 FYNNEI. The CDR3 extends over 13 amino acids. Trimming cost V 9 bases and J 7 bases; bases outside gene matches: 6. The CDR3 protein is CASAGTENSPLHF. In nucleotides, the CDR3 is TGTGCCAGTGCCGGGACAGAGAATTCACCCCTCCACTTT.

The chain recombines TRBV5-4 with TRBJ2-5; 8 bases align to TRBD1. Germline-derived CDR1 and CDR2 are SGHNT and YYREEE (reference sequence). CDR3 length equals 14 residues. After removal of 4 bases from V and 4 bases from J, the junction contained 6 bases not matched to a gene. CDR3 nucleotide sequence: TGTGCCAGCAGCCCTGGGGACAGGCCAGAGACCCAGTACTTC. Amino acids: CASSPGDRPETQYF.

CDR3 loop: CASSLKQGGEAFF. The CDR3 DNA is TGTGCCAGCAGCTTAAAACAGGGGGGTGAAGCTTTCTTT. The chain has TRBV7-3 and TRBJ1-1; 8 nucleotides align to TRBD1. The CDR3 consists of 13 residues. Per the germline V gene, CDR1 is SGHTA and CDR2 is FQGTGA. The ends lost 1 base at V and 7 bases at J; junction bases unmatched: 2.

The V and J genes are TRBV29-1 and TRBJ2-7; TRBD2 agrees at 11 bases. This CDR3 is built from 16 residues. V shed 3 bases and J 0 bases; nucleotides not matched to a gene: 7. Per germline, CDR1 SQVTM and CDR2 ANQGSEA. This CDR3 is CSVEVSSGGYSYEQYF. CDR3 in DNA: TGCAGCGTTGAGGTCTCTAGCGGGGGGTACTCCTACGAGCAGTACTTC.

The chain carries TRBV5-1 and TRBJ2-7, with TRBD2 matching 12 bases. The CDR3 has 17 residues. Germline loops: CDR1 SGHRS, CDR2 YFSETQ. V was pared by 1 base and J by 3 bases, with 8 bases of the junction left unmatched. The chain's CDR3 is CASSLTSGGPKNYEQYF. The CDR3 DNA reads TGCGCCAGCAGCTTGACTAGCGGGGGGCCTAAGAACTACGAGCAGTACTTC.

The chain employs TRBV5-1 and TRBJ1-5, with 9 nucleotides matching TRBD1. The CDR3 length is 15 residues. V lost 2 bases and J lost 1; bases outside the gene matches: 1. Germline CDR1 SGHRS, CDR2 YFSETQ. DNA for the CDR3: TGCGCCAGCAGCTTACAGGGGGCAAGCAATCAGCCCCAGCATTTT. This encodes CASSLQGASNQPQHF. Full variable domain (remainder filled in from reference TRBV5-1 and TRBJ1-5): KAGVTQTPRYLIKTRGQQVTLSCSPISGHRSVSWYQQTPGQGLQFLFEYFSETQRNKGNFPGRFSGRQFSNSRSEMNVSTLELGDSALYLCASSLQGASNQPQHFGDGTRLSIL.